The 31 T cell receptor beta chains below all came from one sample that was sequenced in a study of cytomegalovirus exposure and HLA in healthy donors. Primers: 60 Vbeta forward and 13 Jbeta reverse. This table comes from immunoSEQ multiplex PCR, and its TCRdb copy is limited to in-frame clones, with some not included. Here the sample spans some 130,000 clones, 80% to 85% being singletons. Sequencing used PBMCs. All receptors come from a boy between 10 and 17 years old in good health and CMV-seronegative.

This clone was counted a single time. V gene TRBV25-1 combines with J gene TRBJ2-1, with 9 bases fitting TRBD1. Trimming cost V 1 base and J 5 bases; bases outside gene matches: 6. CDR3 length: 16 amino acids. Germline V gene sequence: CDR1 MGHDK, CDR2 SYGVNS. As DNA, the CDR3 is TGTGCCAGCAGTGAATGGACAGGGGAAAATAACAATGAGCAGTTCTTC. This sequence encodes CASSEWTGENNNEQFF.

The CDR3 sequence is CASREGQTGNTIYF. CDR3 sequence (DNA): TGTGCCAGCAGAGAGGGCCAGACTGGAAACACCATATATTTT. The chain links TRBV6-1 to TRBJ1-3; no firm D call. The V end lost 6 bases, the J end lost 2 bases, and 11 bases lay between the germline ends. CDR1 and CDR2 (germline): MNHNS, SASEGT. This CDR3 has 14 amino acids.

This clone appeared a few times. The CDR3 region is CASSLGVGGNQPQHF. DNA for the CDR3: TGTGCCAGCAGCTTAGGGGTTGGGGGGAATCAGCCCCAGCATTTT. The chain has TRBV7-2 and TRBJ1-5; a possible D gene is TRBD1 (5 bases). Per germline, CDR1 SGHTA and CDR2 FQGNSA. Trimming cost V 1 base and J 4 bases, with 11 bases left between them. The CDR3 covers 15 residues.

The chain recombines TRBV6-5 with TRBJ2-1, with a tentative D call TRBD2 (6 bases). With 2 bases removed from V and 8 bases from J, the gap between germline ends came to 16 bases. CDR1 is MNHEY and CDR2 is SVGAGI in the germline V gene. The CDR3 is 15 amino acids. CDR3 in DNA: TGTGCCAGCAGTTACCGGACTACCACCGTCCATGAGCAGTTCTTC. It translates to CASSYRTTTVHEQFF.

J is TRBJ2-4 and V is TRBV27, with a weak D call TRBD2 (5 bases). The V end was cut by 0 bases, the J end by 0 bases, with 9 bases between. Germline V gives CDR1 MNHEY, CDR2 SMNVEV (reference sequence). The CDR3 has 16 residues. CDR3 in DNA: TGTGCCAGCAGTTTATCGCCCGGACTAGCCAAAAACATTCAGTACTTC. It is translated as CASSLSPGLAKNIQYF.

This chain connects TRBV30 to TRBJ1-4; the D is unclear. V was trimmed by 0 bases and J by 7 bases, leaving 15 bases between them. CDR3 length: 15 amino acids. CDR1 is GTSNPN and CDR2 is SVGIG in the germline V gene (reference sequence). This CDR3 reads CAWSVLGAGGEKLFF. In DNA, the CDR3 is TGTGCCTGGAGTGTTCTAGGCGCGGGAGGTGAAAAACTGTTTTTT. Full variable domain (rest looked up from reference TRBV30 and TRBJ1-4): SQTIHQWPATLVQPVGSPLSLECTVEGTSNPNLYWYRQAAGRGLQLLFYSVGIGQISSEVPQNLSASRPQDRQFILSSKKLLLSDSGFYLCAWSVLGAGGEKLFFGSGTQLSVL.

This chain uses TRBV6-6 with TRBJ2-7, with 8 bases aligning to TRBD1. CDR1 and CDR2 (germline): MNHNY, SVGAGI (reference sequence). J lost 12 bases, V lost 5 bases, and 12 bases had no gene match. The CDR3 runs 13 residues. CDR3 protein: CASSDGQGSPVYF. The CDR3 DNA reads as TGTGCCAGCAGTGATGGACAGGGCTCCCCTGTGTACTTC.

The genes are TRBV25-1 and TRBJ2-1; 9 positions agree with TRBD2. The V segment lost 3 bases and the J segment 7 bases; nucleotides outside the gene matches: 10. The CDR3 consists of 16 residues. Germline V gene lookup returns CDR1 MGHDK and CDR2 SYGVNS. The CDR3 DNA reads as TGTGCCAGCAGTGACGCGACTAGCGGTTTGTTGAATGAGCAGTTCTTC. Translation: CASSDATSGLLNEQFF.

CDR3 in DNA: TGTGCCAGCAGCTCTACACTACAGGGTCATGAGCAGTACTTC. Translated, it gives CASSSTLQGHEQYF. The rearrangement uses TRBV7-9 and TRBJ2-7, with D possibly TRBD1 on 6 matching bases. There are 14 residues in the CDR3. CDR1 is SEHNR, CDR2 FQNEAQ, per germline (reference sequence). V lost 4 bases and J 7 bases, leaving 17 bases between the germline ends.

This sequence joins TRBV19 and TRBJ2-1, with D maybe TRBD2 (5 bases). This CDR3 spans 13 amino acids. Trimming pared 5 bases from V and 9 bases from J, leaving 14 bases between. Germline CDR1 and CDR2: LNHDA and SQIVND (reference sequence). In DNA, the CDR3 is TGTGCCAGTAGTCTGGTTATGGGGAGTGAGCAGTTCTTC. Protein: CASSLVMGSEQFF.

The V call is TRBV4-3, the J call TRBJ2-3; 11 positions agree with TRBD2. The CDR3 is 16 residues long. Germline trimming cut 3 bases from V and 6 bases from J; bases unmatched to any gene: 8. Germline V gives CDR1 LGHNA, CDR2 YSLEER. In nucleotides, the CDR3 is TGCGCCAGCAGCCACCTCCTAGCGGGGGGCGGGGATACGCAGTATTTT. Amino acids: CASSHLLAGGGDTQYF.

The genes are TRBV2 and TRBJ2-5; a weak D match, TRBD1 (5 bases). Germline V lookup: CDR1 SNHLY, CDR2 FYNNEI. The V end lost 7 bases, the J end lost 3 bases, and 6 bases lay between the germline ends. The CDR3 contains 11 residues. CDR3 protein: CASTGKETQYF. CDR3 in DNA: TGTGCCAGCACAGGGAAAGAGACCCAGTACTTC.

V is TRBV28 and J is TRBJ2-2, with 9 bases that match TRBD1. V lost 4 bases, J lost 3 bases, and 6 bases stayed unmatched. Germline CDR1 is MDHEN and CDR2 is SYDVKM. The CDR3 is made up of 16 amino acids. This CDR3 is CASSSDRGTYTGELFF. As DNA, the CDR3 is TGTGCCAGCAGTTCCGACAGGGGGACCTACACCGGGGAGCTGTTTTTT.

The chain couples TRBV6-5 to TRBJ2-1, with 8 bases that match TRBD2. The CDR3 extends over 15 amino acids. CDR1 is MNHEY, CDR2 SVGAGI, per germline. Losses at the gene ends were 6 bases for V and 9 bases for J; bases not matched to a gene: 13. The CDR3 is CASRDPAGVGGEQFF. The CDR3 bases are TGTGCCAGCAGGGATCCAGCGGGAGTCGGCGGTGAGCAGTTCTTC.

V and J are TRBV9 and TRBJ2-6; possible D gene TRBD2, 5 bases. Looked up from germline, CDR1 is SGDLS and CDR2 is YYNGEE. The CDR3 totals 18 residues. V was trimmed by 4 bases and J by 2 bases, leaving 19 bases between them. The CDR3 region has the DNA TGTGCCAGCAGCCCACCTTACCAACGGGGTGCTGGGGCCAACGTCCTGACTTTC. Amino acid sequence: CASSPPYQRGAGANVLTF.

The CDR3 sequence: CASSDRGDSGYNEQFF. The CDR3 DNA is TGTGCCAGCAGTGACAGAGGCGATAGCGGGTACAATGAGCAGTTCTTC. V and J are TRBV2 and TRBJ2-1, with 7 bases identical to TRBD2. The CDR3 is made up of 16 amino acids. The J segment lost 4 bases and the V segment lost 3 bases, leaving 9 bases of the junction unmatched. Germline V lookup: CDR1 SNHLY, CDR2 FYNNEI.

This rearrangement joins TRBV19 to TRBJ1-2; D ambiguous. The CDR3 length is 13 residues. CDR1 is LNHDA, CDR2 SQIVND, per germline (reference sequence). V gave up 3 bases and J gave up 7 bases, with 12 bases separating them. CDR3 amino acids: CASSMVGGSGYTF. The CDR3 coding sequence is TGTGCCAGTAGTATGGTGGGAGGGAGTGGCTACACCTTC.

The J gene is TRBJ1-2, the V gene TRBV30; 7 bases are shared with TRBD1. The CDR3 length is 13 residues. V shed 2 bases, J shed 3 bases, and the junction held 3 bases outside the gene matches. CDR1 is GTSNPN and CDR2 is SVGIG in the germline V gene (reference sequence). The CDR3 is CAWSQGQYYGYTF. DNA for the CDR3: TGTGCCTGGAGTCAGGGACAGTACTATGGCTACACCTTC.

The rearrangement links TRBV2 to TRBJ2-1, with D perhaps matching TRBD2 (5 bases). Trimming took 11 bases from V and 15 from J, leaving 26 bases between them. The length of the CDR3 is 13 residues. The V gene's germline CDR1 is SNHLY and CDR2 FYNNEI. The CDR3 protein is CAAQVIGLLFRFF. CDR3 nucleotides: TGTGCCGCGCAGGTTATAGGACTTCTATTTCGGTTCTTC.

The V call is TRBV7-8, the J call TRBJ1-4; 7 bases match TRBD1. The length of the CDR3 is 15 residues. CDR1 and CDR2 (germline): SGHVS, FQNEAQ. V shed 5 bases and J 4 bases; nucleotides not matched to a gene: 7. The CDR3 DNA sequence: TGTGCCAGCAGCCCGCAGGGACAGCTTAATGAAAAACTGTTTTTT. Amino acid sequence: CASSPQGQLNEKLFF.

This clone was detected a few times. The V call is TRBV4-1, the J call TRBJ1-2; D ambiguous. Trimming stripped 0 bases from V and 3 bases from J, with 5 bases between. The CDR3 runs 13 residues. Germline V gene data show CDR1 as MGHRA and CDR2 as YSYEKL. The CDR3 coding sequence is TGCGCCAGCAGCCAAGAGAGTCACTATGGCTACACCTTC. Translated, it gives CASSQESHYGYTF.

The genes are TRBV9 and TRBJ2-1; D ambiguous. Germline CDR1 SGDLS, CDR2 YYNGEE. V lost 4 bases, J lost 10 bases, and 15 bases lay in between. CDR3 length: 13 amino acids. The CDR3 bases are TGTGCCAGCAGCTCTAGAGGCCGGTCGGAGCAGTTCTTC. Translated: CASSSRGRSEQFF.

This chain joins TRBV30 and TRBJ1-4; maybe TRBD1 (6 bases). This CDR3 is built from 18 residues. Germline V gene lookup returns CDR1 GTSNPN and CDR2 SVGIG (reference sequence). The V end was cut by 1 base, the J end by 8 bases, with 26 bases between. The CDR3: CAWSGLGGALQRVEKLFF. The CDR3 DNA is TGTGCCTGGAGTGGTCTCGGGGGGGCTTTGCAGAGGGTGGAAAAACTGTTTTTT.

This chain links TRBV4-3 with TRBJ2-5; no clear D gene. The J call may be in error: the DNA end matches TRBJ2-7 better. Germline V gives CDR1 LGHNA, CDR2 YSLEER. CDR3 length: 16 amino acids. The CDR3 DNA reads TGCGCCAGCAGCCAAGATACGAGCGTCGCCCCCTACGAGCAGTACTTC. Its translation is CASSQDTSVAPYEQYF.

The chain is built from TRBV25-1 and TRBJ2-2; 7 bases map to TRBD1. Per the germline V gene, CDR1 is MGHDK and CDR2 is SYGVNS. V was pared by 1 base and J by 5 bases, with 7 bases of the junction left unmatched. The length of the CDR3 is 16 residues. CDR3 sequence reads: CASSESIRGRTGELFF. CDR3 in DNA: TGTGCCAGCAGTGAATCGATCAGGGGGAGAACCGGGGAGCTGTTTTTT.

The CDR3 DNA is TGTGCCAGCAGCCCAAATCGACAGCAGAACACTGAAGCTTTCTTT. It codes for CASSPNRQQNTEAFF. V gene TRBV5-4 combines with J gene TRBJ1-1; possibly TRBD1 for D (5 bases). CDR3 length equals 15 residues. Germline assignment: CDR1 SGHNT and CDR2 YYREEE (reference sequence). The V and J ends lost 4 bases and 1 base respectively, with 14 bases between them.

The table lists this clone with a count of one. The DNA of the CDR3 is TGCGCCAGCAGCCAAGATACAGGGGCGAATCAGCCCCAGCATTTT. This sequence encodes CASSQDTGANQPQHF. This chain connects TRBV4-3 to TRBJ1-5, with TRBD1 identical over 7 bases. V shed 0 bases, J shed 4 bases, and the junction held 3 bases outside the gene matches. The CDR3 is 15 amino acids. Germline V gene sequence: CDR1 LGHNA, CDR2 YSLEER.

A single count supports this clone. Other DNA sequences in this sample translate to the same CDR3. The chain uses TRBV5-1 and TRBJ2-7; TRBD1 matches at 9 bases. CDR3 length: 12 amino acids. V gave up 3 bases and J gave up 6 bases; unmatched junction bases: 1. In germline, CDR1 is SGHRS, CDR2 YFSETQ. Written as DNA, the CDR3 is TGCGCCAGCAGCTGGGGACAGGGCGAGCAGTACTTC. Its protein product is CASSWGQGEQYF.

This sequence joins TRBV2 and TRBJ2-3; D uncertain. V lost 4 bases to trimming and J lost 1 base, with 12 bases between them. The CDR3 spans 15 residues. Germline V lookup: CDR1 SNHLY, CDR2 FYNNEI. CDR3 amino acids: CASSVQVSGTDTQYF. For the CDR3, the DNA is TGTGCCAGCAGTGTTCAGGTTTCGGGCACAGATACGCAGTATTTT.

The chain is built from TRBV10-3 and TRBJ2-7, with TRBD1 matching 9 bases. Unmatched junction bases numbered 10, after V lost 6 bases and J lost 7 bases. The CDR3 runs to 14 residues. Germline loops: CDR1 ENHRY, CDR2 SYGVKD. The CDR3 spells CAIRGRDRDGEQYF. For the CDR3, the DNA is TGTGCCATCAGGGGCCGGGACAGGGATGGGGAGCAGTACTTC.

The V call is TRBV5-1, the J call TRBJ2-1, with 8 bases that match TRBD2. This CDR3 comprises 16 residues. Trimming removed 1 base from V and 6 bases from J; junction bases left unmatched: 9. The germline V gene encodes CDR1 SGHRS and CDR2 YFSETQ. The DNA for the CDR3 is TGCGCCAGCAGCTTGTTGAGGTCTAGCGGGCCCAATGAGCAGTTCTTC. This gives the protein CASSLLRSSGPNEQFF.